This TCR beta chain was found in a study of identical twins. Study results and limitations: Analyses of zero insertions could, in part, be confounded by invariant MAIT and iNKT cells. Abundant beta clonotypes from cord blood bore fewer insertions; memory repertoires lacked this pattern.

This clonotype occurred many times. What it binds is not known. TCRdb used MiXCR to reprocess the 5' RACE reads, holding one entry per CDR3 protein. The top ten hold more than 8% of the sample, which has around 340,000 distinct CDR3 sequences, 9% to 10% seen once. CDR1 is SGHRS, CDR2 YFSETQ, per germline. V shed 2 bases and J shed 6 bases, with 13 bases lying between them. The CDR3 runs 14 residues. Donors uniformly comprised healthy Caucasians. The chain joins TRBV5-1 to TRBJ2-3, with D hard to call. This sequence was found in a woman aged 50 to 65 in good health. The sequenced sample consisted of naive T cells sorted from blood. The DNA of the CDR3 is TGCGCCAGCAGCTTAGGGATGCGGAAGGATACGCAGTATTTT. Translation: CASSLGMRKDTQYF.